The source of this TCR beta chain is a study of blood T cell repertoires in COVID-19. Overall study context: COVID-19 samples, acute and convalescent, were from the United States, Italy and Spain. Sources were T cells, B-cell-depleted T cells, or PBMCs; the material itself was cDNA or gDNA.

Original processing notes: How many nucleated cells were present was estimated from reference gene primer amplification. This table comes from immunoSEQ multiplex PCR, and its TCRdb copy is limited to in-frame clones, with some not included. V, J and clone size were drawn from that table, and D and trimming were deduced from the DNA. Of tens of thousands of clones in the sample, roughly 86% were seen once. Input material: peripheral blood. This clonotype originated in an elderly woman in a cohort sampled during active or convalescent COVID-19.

CDR3 sequence (DNA): TGCGCCAGCAGCGCGACCACAGGAACTAATGAAAAACTGTTTTTT. Translating it yields CASSATTGTNEKLFF. This chain uses TRBV5-1 with TRBJ1-4; the D gene is possibly TRBD1 (5 bases). The length of the CDR3 is 15 residues. The V gene lost 4 bases and the J gene lost 1 base, with 11 bases spanning the gap. Germline lookup yields CDR1 SGHRS and CDR2 YFSETQ.